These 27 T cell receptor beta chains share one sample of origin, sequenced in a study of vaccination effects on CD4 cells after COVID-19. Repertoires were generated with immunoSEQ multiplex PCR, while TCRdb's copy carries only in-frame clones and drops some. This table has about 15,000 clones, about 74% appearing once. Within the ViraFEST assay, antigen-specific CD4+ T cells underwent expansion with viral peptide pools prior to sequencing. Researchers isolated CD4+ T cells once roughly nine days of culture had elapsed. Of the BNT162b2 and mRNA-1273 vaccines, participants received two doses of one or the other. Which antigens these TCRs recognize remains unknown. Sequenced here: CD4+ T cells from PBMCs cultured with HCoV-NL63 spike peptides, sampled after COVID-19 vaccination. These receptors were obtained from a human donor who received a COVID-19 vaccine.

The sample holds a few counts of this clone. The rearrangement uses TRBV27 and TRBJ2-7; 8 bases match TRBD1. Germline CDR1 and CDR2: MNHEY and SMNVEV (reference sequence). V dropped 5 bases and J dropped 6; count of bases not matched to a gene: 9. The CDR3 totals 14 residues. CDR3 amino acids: CASSLWDRRGEQYF. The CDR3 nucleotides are TGTGCCAGCAGTCTATGGGACAGGCGGGGCGAGCAGTACTTC.

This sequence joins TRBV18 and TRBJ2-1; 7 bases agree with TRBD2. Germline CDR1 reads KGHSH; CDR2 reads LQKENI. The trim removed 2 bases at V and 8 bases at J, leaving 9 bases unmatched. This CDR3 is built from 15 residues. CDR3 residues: CASSPGRTSLDEQFF. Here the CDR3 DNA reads TGTGCCAGCTCACCAGGCAGGACTAGTTTGGATGAGCAGTTCTTC.

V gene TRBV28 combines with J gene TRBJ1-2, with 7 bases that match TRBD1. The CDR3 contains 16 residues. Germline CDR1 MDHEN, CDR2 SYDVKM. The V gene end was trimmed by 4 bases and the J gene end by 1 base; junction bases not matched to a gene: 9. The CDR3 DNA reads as TGTGCCAGCAGTTCGGGACAGTTCTTCCTTAACTATGGCTACACCTTC. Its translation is CASSSGQFFLNYGYTF.

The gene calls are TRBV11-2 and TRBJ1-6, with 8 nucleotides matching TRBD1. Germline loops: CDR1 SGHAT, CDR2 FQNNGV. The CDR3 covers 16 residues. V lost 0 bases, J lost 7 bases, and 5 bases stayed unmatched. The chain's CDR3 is CASSLETGGWNSPLHF. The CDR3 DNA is TGTGCCAGCAGCTTAGAAACAGGGGGGTGGAATTCACCCCTCCACTTT.

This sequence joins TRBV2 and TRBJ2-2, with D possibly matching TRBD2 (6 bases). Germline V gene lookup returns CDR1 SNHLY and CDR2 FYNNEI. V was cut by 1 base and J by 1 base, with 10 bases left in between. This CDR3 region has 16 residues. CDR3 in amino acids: CASSEEGAGNTGELFF. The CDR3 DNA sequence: TGTGCCAGCAGTGAAGAAGGAGCGGGGAACACCGGGGAGCTGTTTTTT.

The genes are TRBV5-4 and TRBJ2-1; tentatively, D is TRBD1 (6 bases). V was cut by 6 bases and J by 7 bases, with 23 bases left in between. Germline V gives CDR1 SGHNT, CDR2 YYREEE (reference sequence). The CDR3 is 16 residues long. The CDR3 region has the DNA TGTGCCAGCACCCTACAGGGACCTCGCCCGGGGAATGAGCAGTTCTTC. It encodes CASTLQGPRPGNEQFF.

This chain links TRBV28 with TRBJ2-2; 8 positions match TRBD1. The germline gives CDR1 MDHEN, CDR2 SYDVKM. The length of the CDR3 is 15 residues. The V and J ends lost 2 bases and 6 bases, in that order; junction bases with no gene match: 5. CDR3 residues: CASSLGQGLPGELFF. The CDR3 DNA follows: TGTGCCAGCAGTTTAGGACAGGGTTTGCCCGGGGAGCTGTTTTTT.

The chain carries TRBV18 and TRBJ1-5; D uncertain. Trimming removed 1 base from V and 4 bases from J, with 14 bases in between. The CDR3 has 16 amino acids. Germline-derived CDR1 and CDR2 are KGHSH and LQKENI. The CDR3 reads CASSPQGGEGNQPQHF. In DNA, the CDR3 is TGTGCCAGCTCACCACAGGGCGGTGAGGGAAATCAGCCCCAGCATTTT.

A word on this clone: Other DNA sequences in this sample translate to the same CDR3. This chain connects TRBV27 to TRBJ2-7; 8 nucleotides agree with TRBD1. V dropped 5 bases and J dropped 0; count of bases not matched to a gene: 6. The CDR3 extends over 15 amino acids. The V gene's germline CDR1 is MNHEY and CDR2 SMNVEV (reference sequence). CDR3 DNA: TGTGCCAGCAGTCTCAGAGGACAGGGCTCCTACGAGCAGTACTTC. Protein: CASSLRGQGSYEQYF.

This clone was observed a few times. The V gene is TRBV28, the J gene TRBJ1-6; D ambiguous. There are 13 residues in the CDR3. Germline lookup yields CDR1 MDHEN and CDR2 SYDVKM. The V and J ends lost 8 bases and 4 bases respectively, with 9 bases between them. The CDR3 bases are TGTGCCAGCCTTCGGGTTTATAATTCACCCCTCCACTTT. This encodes CASLRVYNSPLHF.

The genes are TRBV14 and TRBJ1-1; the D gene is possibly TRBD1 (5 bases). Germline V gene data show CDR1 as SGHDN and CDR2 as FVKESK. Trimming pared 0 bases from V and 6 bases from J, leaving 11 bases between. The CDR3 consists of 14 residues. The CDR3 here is CASSQEGRASEAFF. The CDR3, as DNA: TGTGCCAGCAGCCAAGAGGGACGGGCCTCTGAAGCTTTCTTT.

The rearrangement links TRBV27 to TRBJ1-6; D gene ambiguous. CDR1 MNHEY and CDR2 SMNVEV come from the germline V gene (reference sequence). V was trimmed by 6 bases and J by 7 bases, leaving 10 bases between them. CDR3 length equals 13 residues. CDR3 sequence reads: CASSLIGNSPLHF. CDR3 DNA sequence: TGTGCCAGCAGCCTGATCGGGAATTCACCCCTCCACTTT.

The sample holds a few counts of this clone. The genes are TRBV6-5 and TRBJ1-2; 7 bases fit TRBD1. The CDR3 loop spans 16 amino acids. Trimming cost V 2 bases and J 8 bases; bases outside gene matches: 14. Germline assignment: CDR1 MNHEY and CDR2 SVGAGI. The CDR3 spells CASSYGGNEGAQGYTF. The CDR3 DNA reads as TGTGCCAGCAGTTACGGGGGGAATGAGGGGGCGCAAGGCTACACCTTC.

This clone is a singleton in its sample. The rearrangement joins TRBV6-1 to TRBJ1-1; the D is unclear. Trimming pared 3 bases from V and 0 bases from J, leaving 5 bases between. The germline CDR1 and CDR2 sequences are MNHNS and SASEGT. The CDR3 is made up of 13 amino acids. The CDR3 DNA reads TGTGCCAGCAGTGACAGTCTGAACACTGAAGCTTTCTTT. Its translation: CASSDSLNTEAFF.

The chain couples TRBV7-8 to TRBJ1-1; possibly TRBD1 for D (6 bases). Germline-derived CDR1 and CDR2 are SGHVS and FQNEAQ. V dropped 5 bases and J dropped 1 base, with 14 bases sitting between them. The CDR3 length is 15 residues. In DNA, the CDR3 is TGTGCCAGCAGCCCTGCAACAGGGCCGAACACTGAAGCTTTCTTT. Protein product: CASSPATGPNTEAFF. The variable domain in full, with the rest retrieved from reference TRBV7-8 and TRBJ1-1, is GAGVSQSPRYKVAKRGQDVALRCDPISGHVSLFWYQQALGQGPEFLTYFQNEAQLDKSGLPSDRFFAERPEGSVSTLKIQRTQQEDSAVYLCASSPATGPNTEAFFGQGTRLTVV.

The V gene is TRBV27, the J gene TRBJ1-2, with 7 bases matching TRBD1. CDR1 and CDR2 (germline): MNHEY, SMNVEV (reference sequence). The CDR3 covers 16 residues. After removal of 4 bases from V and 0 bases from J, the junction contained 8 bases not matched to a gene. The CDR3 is CASSSTGTVANYGYTF. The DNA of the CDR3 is TGTGCCAGCAGTTCCACCGGGACAGTTGCTAACTATGGCTACACCTTC.

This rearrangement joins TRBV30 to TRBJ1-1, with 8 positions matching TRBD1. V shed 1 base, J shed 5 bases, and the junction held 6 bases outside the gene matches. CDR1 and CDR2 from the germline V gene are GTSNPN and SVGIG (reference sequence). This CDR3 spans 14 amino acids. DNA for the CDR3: TGTGCCTGGAGTGCCCAGGGGGCGCGGACTGAAGCTTTCTTT. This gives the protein CAWSAQGARTEAFF.

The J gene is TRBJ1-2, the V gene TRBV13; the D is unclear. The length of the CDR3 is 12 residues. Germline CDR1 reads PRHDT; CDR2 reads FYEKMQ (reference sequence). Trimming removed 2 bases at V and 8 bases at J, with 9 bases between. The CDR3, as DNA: TGTGCCAGCAGCTTAAATCGACGAGGCTACACCTTC. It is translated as CASSLNRRGYTF.

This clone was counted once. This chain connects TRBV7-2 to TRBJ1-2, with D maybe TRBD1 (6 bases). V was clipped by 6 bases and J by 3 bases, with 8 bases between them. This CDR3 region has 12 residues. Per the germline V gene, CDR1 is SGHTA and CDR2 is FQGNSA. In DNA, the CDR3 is TGTGCCAGCAGTACAGGGTACTATGGCTACACCTTC. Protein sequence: CASSTGYYGYTF.

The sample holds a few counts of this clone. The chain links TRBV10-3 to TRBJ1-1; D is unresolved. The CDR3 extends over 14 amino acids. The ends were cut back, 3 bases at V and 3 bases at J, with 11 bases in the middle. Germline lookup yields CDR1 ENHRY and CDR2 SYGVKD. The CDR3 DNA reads TGTGCCATCAGTGATCCCGGAAGGGACACTGAAGCTTTCTTT. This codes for CAISDPGRDTEAFF.

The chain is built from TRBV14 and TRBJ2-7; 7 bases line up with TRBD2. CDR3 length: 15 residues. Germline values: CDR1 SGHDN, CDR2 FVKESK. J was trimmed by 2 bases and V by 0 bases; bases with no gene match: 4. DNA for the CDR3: TGTGCCAGCAGCCAAGAGCCAGGGACTACCTACGAGCAGTACTTC. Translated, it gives CASSQEPGTTYEQYF. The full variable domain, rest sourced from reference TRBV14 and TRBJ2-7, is EAGVTQFPSHSVIEKGQTVTLRCDPISGHDNLYWYRRVMGKEIKFLLHFVKESKQDESGMPNNRFLAERTGGTYSTLKVQPAELEDSGVYFCASSQEPGTTYEQYFGPGTRLTVT.

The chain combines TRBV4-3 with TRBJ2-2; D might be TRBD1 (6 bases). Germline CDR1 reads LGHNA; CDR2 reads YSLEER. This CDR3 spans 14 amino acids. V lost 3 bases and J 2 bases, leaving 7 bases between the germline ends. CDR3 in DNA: TGCGCCAGCAGCCAGGGACAAAACACCGGGGAGCTGTTTTTT. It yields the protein CASSQGQNTGELFF.

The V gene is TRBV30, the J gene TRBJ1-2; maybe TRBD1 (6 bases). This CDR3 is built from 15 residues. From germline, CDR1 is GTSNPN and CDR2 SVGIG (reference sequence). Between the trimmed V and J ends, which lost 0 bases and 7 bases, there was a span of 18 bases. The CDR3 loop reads CAWSVQVGGASGYTF. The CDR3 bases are TGTGCCTGGAGTGTACAGGTCGGGGGGGCGAGTGGCTACACCTTC.

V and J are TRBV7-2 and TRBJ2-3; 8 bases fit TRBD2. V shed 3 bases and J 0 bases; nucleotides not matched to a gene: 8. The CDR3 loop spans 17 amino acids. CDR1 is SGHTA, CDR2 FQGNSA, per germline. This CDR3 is CASSFIPAGVSTDTQYF. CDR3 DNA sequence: TGTGCCAGCAGCTTCATCCCAGCGGGAGTAAGCACAGATACGCAGTATTTT.

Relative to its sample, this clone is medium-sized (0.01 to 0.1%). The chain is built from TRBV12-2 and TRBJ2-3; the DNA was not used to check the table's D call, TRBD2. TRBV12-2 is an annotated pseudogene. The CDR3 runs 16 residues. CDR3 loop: CASRPETCPDTDTQYF. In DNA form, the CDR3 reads TGTGCAAGTCGCCCAGAGACTTGTCCCGACACAGATACGCAGTATTTT.

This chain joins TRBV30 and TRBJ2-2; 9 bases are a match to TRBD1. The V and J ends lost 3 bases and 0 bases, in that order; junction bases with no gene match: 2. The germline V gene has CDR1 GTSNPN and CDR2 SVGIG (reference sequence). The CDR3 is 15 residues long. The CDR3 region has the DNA TGTGCCTGGAGGGGGACAGGGTCGAACACCGGGGAGCTGTTTTTT. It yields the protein CAWRGTGSNTGELFF.

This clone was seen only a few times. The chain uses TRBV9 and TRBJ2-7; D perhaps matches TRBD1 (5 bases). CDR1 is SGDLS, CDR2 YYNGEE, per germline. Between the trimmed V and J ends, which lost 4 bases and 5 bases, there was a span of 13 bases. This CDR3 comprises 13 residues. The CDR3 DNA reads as TGTGCCAGCAGCCCCTTAGCAGGGAACGAGCAGTACTTC. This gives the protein CASSPLAGNEQYF.